This TCR beta chain was sequenced in a study of T cells in localized non-small cell lung cancer (dated by TCRdb to 2018 to 2020). About the investigation overall: Comparing tumors with uninvolved tumor-adjacent lungs, the study looked at the T cell repertoires of 236 patients with early-stage NSCLC. The cohort comprised around 250 treatment-naïve NSCLC patients with resected, localized lung tumors. The mean age of the NSCLC patients was 60 to 85 years, with 130 or so men and 110 or so women. Study-wide conclusions, independent of this receptor: The highest T cell clonality was observed in uninvolved tumor-adjacent lung, where clonality exceeded that of tumor, suggesting that antigenic responses were more focused in uninvolved tumor-adjacent lung. Longer overall survival was associated with higher blood T cell density, whereas shorter survival was associated with higher adjacent-lung clonality. Because multi-region tumor sequencing was not done, intratumor heterogeneity could not be ruled out. Because of the exploratory design, TCR variables were selected using unadjusted p-values without false-discovery rate correction. A median of around 62 of the top 100 tumor clones turned up in the paired uninvolved adjacent lung, and approximately 30 of those clones also ranked among the top 100 of that same adjacent lung.

A word on this clone: Its binding antigen is unknown. No much larger clone is present one base from it, and per-base qualities are unavailable.

At diagnosis, tumor, uninvolved tumor-adjacent lung and peripheral blood were collected and then preserved as a mix of FFPE and fresh-frozen material. Blood samples were analyzed as peripheral blood mononuclear cells for TCR repertoire profiling. For CDR1 and CDR2, the germline V gene lists MNHEY and SVGAGI. Relative to germline, V is 9 bases shorter and J is 3 bases shorter, with 6 bases between their ends. The CDR3 runs 11 residues from the cysteine to the phenylalanine. The DNA shown is the 33-base CDR3, in frame from base 1. The immunoSEQ Assay was used to sequence TCR beta CDR3 regions from DNA. The study's own analysis went as follows. To compute T cell density, TCR beta template counts were normalized to usable DNA, which was estimated by amplifying housekeeping genes. The preseqR package was used to estimate richness by extrapolating to 400,000 templates for PBMC samples and to 120,000 templates for tissue samples. Clonality was defined as one minus Pielou's evenness. Differential abundance testing on productive amino-acid clonotypes, with a minimum total count of 5 and an alpha of 0.1, was used to identify tissue-enriched TCRs. Repertoire overlap between compartments was quantified with the Jaccard Index and Morisita Overlap Index. GLIPH grouped TCR beta CDR3s together with public tetramer-defined viral CDR3s, and a viral motif had to include at least three viral sequences and show V-gene enrichment. TCRdb provides this immuneACCESS table in a form limited to in-frame rearrangements. Some clones are lacking; in checked studies, under half of them reflect an unresolved V gene, and why the rest are absent is not known. Clone size and the V and J calls come from that table; the DNA yielded D and trimming. Across this sample there are 70,000 to 95,000 clones, with roughly 93% seen only once. Over 4% of the sample goes to the ten largest clones.

In this chain, TRBV6-5 is recombined with TRBJ2-1; no confident D gene assignment can be made. The source material was PBMCs, sampled before any cancer treatment. The TCR comes from a woman aged 35-70 years with stage II squamous cell lung carcinoma. The DNA is TGTGCCAGTCTTCGCTACAATGAGCAGTTCTTC. Translated, it gives CASLRYNEQFF.